This TCR beta chain was recorded in a study of vaccination and CD4 T cells after COVID-19. Turning to the study itself: Each post-COVID sample was drawn after diagnosis, and the median interval was roughly 97 days (range 35 to 161).

Treatment of the sample: roughly 11-day PBMC culture with coronavirus spike peptide pools or control peptides (ViraFEST assay). Comments on this clonotype: What it recognizes is unknown.

CDR3 length: 16 residues. Germline V gene lookup returns CDR1 DFQATT and CDR2 SNEGSKA (reference sequence). Trimming removed 0 bases from V and 2 bases from J, with 15 bases in between. Cultured CD4+ T cells had their DNA profiled by the Oncomine TCR Beta short-read assay. MiXCR was run by TCRdb on the PCR reads, yielding one entry per CDR3 protein. The sample consists of several thousand distinct CDR3 sequences, about 61% of them appearing once. V and J are TRBV20-1 and TRBJ2-3, with D uncertain. The receptor comes from a human donor who had recovered from COVID-19. Input material: CD4+ T cells from blood, cultured in vitro. The CDR3 region is CSAREGKSSITDTQYF. CDR3 sequence (DNA): TGCAGTGCTAGAGAAGGGAAGTCCTCTATCACAGATACGCAGTATTTT.